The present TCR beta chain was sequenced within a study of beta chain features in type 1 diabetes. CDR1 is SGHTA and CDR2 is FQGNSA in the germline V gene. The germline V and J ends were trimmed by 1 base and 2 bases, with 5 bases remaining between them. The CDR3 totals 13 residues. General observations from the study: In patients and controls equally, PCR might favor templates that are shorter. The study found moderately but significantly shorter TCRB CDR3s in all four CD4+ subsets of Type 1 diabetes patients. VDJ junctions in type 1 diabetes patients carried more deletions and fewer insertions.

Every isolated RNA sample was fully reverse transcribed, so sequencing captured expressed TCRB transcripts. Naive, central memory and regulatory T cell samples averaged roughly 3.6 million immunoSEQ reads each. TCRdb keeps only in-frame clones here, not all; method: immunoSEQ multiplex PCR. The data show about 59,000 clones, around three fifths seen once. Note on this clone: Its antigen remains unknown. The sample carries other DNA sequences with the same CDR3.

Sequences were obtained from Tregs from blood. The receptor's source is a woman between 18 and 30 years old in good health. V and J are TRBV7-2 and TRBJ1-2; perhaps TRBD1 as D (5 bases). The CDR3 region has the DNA TGTGCCAGCAGCTTAGGACAGAACTATGGCTACACCTTC. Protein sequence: CASSLGQNYGYTF.